A selection of T cell receptor beta chains follows, all from one sample in a study of control samples from healthy donors and cancer patients. The protocol was immunoSEQ multiplex PCR, while the TCRdb copy is restricted to in-frame clones and leaves out a portion. The table shows 150,000 to 180,000 clones, with nearly 95% occurring only once. The sample was blood. Source of these receptors: a man aged 45-60 years in good health. Both conserved end residues are part of each CDR3. A D gene is named only where the DNA matches it firmly. Clone size appears in some rows only: once, few, many, or a class for an expanded clone.

TRBV10-3	NA	TRBJ2-3	NA	TGTGCCATCAGTGAAGCGGATACGCAGTATTTT	CAISEADTQYF
TRBV28	NA	TRBJ2-5	NA	TGTGCCAGCCTTGAGGCTGGGTGGGGGCAGGGGGAGACCCAGTACTTC	CASLEAGWGQGETQYF
TRBV7-9	NA	TRBJ1-1	NA	TGTGCCAGCACCTTAGATCGGATACTCAAGAACACTGAAGCTTTCTTT	CASTLDRILKNTEAFF
TRBV5-1	NA	TRBJ1-2	NA	TGCGCCAGCAGCTTGGTTGGACCCCAGACGGGAGGCTATGGCTACACCTTC	CASSLVGPQTGGYGYTF
TRBV19	once	TRBJ1-1	TRBD1	TGTGCCCCCTCGGGACAGATGAACACTGAAGCTTTCTTT	CAPSGQMNTEAFF
TRBV5-1	NA	TRBJ2-3	NA	TGCGCCAGCAGGGTGGGAGAGACAGATACGCAGTATTTT	CASRVGETDTQYF
TRBV10-3	NA	TRBJ1-3	TRBD1	TGTGCCATCAGCCCAGACCGGGACAGGGTTCGCGGAAACACCATATATTTT	CAISPDRDRVRGNTIYF
TRBV6-1	NA	TRBJ2-1	TRBD1	TGTGCCAGCAGTGAACCAGGGGGCCCTTACAATGAGCAGTTCTTC	CASSEPGGPYNEQFF
TRBV11-2	NA	TRBJ2-4	NA	TGTGCCAGCAGCCGAGGCCTCTCCGGGGACATTCAGTACTTC	CASSRGLSGDIQYF
TRBV13	NA	TRBJ1-6	NA	TGTGCCAGCGTACGGGGGGAAATGAGGGGTTCACCCCTCCACTTT	CASVRGEMRGSPLHF
TRBV7-2	NA	TRBJ1-3	TRBD1	TGTGCCAGCAGCTTAGCGCGACAGGGGGTTTTTCGAAACACCATATATTTT	CASSLARQGVFRNTIYF
TRBV19	once	TRBJ1-5	NA	TGTGCCAGTAGTATAAGGGGGTCTGCTCAGCCCCAGCATTTT	CASSIRGSAQPQHF
TRBV24-1	NA	TRBJ1-1	NA	TGTGCCACCGTTCCGTTCCTGACAGAATGGAACACTGAAGCTTTCTTT	CATVPFLTEWNTEAFF
TRBV7-3	NA	TRBJ1-1	NA	TGTGCCAGCAGCTCGGGCCCGTCCTCTGAAGCTTTCTTT	CASSSGPSSEAFF
TRBV5-1	NA	TRBJ2-1	TRBD1	TGCGCCAGCAGCTATGGACAGGGGGCGACGGCGAATGAGCAGTTCTTC	CASSYGQGATANEQFF
TRBV11-2	NA	TRBJ2-5	NA	TGTGCCAACAGCTTAACCGCAAAAGAGACCCAGTACTTC	CANSLTAKETQYF
TRBV30	NA	TRBJ1-6	NA	TGTGCCTGGAGTGTACAGGCAGTTTCACCCCTCCACTTT	CAWSVQAVSPLHF
TRBV5-6	once	TRBJ2-2	NA	TGTGCCAGCAGCTTAGGCCCGGCAGGCGCGAACACCGGGGAGCTGTTTTTT	CASSLGPAGANTGELFF
TRBV11-2	NA	TRBJ2-4	NA	TGTGCCAGCAGCTTCCTGCAGGGACTAGCCAAAAACATTCAGTACTTC	CASSFLQGLAKNIQYF
TRBV19	NA	TRBJ2-7	NA	TGTGCCAGTAGTAATTACAGGGGGGGCGAGCAGTACTTC	CASSNYRGGEQYF
TRBV5-1	NA	TRBJ2-3	NA	TGCGCCAGCAGCCGAACCACAGGGACAGATACGCAGTATTTT	CASSRTTGTDTQYF
TRBV1	NA	TRBJ1-3	NA	TGCACCAGCAGCCGACGGACAGGGATGCAGGATCCTGGAAACACCATATATTTT	CTSSRRTGMQDPGNTIYF
TRBV28	NA	TRBJ1-1	NA	TGTGCCAGCGGAGCCCCGGGTATATCAAACAGGCACACTGAAGCTTTCTTT	CASGAPGISNRHTEAFF
TRBV5-6	NA	TRBJ2-7	TRBD1	TGTGCCAGCAGCCCAATGACAGGGACCCACGAGCAGTACTTC	CASSPMTGTHEQYF
TRBV7-7	NA	TRBJ2-3	TRBD2	TGTGCTAGCAGCTTAGTGCGCGGGAGCGCAGATACGCAGTATTTT	CASSLVRGSADTQYF
TRBV18	NA	TRBJ2-7	TRBD2	TGTGCCAGCTCACCCCAAGGAGCGGGAAATGCCTACGAGCAGTACTTC	CASSPQGAGNAYEQYF
TRBV29-1	NA	TRBJ1-1	TRBD1	TGCAGCGTCGCGACAGGGACGAACACTGAAGCTTTCTTT	CSVATGTNTEAFF
TRBV7-2	NA	TRBJ2-7	TRBD2	TGTGCCAGCAGCATGGCGCGGGAGGGCCGGTTAGAGCAGTACTTC	CASSMAREGRLEQYF
TRBV13	NA	TRBJ2-1	NA	TGTGCCAGCAGCTTGGAAGGGGATGAGCAGTTCTTC	CASSLEGDEQFF
TRBV5-4	NA	TRBJ2-7	TRBD2	TGTGCCAGCAGCGCTCCGGGACTAGCGGGAGGAAGATCCTCCGAGCAGTACTTC	CASSAPGLAGGRSSEQYF
TRBV2	NA	TRBJ2-1	TRBD2	TGTGCCAGCATGACTGTCGCGGGAGCCTACAATGAGCAGTTCTTC	CASMTVAGAYNEQFF